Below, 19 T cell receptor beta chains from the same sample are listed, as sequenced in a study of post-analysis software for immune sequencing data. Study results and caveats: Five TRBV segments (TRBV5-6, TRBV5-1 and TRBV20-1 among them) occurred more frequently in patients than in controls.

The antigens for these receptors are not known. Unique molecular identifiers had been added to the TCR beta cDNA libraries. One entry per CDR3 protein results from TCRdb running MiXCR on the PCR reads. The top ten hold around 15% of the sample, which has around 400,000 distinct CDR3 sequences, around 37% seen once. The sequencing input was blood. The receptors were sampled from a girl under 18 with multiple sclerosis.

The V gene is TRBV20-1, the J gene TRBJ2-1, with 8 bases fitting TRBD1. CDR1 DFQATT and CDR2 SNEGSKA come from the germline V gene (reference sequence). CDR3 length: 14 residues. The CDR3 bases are TGCAGCATTTTTCGGACAGGGTCCTACAATGAGCAGTTCTTC. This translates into CSIFRTGSYNEQFF.

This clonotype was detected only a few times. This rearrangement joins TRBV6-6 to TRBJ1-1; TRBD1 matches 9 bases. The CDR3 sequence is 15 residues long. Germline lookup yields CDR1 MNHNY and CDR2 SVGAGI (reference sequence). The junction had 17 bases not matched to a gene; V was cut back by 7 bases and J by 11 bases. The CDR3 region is CASKQLSGQGGDAFF. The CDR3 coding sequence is TGTGCCAGCAAACAACTTTCGGGACAGGGTGGAGATGCTTTCTTT.

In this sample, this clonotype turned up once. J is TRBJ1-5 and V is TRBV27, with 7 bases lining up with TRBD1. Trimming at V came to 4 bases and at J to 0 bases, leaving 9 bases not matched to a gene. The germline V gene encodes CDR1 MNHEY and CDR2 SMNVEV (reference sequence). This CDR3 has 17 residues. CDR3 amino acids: CASSSSGTVYSNQPQHF. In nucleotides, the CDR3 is TGTGCCAGCAGTTCCTCCGGGACAGTTTATAGCAATCAGCCCCAGCATTTT.

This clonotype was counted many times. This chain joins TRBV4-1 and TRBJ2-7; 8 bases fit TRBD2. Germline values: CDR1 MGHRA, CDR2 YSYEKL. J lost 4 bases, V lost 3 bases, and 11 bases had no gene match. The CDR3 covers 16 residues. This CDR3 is CASSHPLRGAGYEQYF. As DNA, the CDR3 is TGCGCCAGCAGCCACCCATTGCGGGGGGCAGGGTACGAGCAGTACTTC.

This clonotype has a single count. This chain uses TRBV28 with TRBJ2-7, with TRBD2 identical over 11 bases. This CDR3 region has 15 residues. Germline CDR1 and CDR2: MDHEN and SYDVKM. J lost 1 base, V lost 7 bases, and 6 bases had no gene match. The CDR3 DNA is TGTGCCAGCACCTCACTAGCGGGGGTATCCTACGAGCAGTACTTC. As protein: CASTSLAGVSYEQYF. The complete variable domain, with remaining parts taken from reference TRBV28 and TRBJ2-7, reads DVKVTQSSRYLVKRTGEKVFLECVQDMDHENMFWYRQDPGLGLRLIYFSYDVKMKEKGDIPEGYSVSREKKERFSLILESASTNQTSMYLCASTSLAGVSYEQYFGPGTRLTVT.

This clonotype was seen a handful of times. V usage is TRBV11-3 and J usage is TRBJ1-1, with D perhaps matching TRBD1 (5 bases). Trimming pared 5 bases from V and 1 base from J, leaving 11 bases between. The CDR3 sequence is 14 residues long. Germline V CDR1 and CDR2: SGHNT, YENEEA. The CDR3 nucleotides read TGTGCCAGCAGCAGGGACTGGGGGAACACTGAAGCTTTCTTT. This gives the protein CASSRDWGNTEAFF.

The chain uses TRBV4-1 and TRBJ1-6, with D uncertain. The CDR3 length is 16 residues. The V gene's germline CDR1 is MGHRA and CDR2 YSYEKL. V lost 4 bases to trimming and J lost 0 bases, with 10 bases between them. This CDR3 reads CASSLRPGSYNSPLHF. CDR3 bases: TGCGCCAGCAGCCTCCGTCCCGGCTCCTATAATTCACCCCTCCACTTT.

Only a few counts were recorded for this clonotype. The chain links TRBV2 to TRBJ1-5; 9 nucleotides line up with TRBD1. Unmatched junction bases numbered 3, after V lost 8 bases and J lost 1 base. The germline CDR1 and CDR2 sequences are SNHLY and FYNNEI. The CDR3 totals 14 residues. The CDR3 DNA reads TGTGCCAGCGGGACAGGGCTCAGCAATCAGCCCCAGCATTTT. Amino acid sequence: CASGTGLSNQPQHF.

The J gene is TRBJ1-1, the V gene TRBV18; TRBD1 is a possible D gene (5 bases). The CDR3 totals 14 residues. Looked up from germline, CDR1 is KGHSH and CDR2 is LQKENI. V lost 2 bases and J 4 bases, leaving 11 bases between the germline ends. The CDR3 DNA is TGTGCCAGCTCACCAGGGGGGTTCGGCACTGAAGCTTTCTTT. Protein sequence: CASSPGGFGTEAFF.

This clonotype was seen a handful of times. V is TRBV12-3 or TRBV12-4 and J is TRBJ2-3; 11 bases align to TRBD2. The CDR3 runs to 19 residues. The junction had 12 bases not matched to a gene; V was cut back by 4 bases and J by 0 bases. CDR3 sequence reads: CASSSGTSGAERSTDTQYF. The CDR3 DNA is TGTGCCAGCAGTTCCGGGACTAGCGGTGCTGAACGTAGCACAGATACGCAGTATTTT.

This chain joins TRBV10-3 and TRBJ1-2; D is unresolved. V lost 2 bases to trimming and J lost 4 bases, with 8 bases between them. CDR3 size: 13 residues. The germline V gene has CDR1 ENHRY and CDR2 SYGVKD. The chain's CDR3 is CAISEGFRYGYTF. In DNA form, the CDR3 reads TGTGCCATCAGTGAGGGTTTCCGCTATGGCTACACCTTC.

The CDR3 here is CASSVQGVSEKLFF. The CDR3 DNA reads TGTGCCAGCAGCGTACAGGGGGTCAGTGAAAAACTGTTTTTT. The V and J genes are TRBV7-9 and TRBJ1-4; 8 bases map to TRBD1. Losses at the gene ends were 5 bases for V and 7 bases for J; bases not matched to a gene: 6. The germline V gene has CDR1 SEHNR and CDR2 FQNEAQ (reference sequence). This CDR3 spans 14 amino acids.

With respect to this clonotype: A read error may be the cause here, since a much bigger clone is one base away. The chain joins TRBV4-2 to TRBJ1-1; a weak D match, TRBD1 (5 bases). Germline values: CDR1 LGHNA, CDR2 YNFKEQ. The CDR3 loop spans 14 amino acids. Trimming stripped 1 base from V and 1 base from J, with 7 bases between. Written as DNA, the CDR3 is TGTGCCAGCAGCCAAGGGGACGGGAACACTGAAGCTTTCTTT. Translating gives CASSQGDGNTEAFF.

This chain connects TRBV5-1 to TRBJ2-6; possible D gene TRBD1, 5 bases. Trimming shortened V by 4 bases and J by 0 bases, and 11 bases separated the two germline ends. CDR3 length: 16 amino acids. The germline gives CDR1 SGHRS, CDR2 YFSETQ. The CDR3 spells CASSPSTVSGANVLTF. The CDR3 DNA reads TGCGCCAGCAGCCCCTCGACAGTCTCTGGGGCCAACGTCCTGACTTTC. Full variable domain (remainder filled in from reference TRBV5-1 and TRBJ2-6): KAGVTQTPRYLIKTRGQQVTLSCSPISGHRSVSWYQQTPGQGLQFLFEYFSETQRNKGNFPGRFSGRQFSNSRSEMNVSTLELGDSALYLCASSPSTVSGANVLTFGAGSRLTVL.

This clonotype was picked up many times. The DNA for the CDR3 is TGCAGTGCTATGGGGCAGACCCTAATCCAGGAGTTCTTC. This sequence encodes CSAMGQTLIQEFF. This sequence joins TRBV20-1 and TRBJ2-1; tentative D call: TRBD1 (5 bases). V lost 4 bases and J lost 14, with 21 bases in between. The germline V gene has CDR1 DFQATT and CDR2 SNEGSKA (reference sequence). The CDR3 is made up of 13 amino acids.

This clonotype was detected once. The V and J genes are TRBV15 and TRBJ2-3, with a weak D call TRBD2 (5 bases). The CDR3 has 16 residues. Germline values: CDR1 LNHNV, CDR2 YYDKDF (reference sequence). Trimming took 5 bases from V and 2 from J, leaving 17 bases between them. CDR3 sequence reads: CATSPPGMALTDTQYF. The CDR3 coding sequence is TGTGCCACCAGCCCTCCGGGAATGGCCCTCACAGATACGCAGTATTTT.

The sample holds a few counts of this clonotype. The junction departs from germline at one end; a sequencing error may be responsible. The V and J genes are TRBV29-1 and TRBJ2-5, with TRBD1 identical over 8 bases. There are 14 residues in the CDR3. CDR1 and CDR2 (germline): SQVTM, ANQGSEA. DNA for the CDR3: TGCAGCGTTGAAGACACAGGGGGATCTGGGGAGCAGGACTTC. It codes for CSVEDTGGSGEQDF.

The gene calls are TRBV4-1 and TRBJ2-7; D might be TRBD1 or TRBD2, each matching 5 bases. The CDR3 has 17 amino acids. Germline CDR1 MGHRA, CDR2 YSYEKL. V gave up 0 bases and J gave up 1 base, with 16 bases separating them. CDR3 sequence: CASSQERLHEGSYEQYF. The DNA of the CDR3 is TGCGCCAGCAGCCAAGAAAGGCTACACGAGGGGTCCTACGAGCAGTACTTC.

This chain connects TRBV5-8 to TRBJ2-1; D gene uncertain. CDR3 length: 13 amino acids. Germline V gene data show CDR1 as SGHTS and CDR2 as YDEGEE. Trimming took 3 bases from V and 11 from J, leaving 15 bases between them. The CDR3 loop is CASSSDRVAKQFF. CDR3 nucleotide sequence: TGTGCCAGCAGCTCTGATAGGGTGGCGAAGCAGTTCTTC.